This TCR beta chain stems from a study of Ad26.COV2.S vaccination and SARS-CoV-2 variants. As for treatment: around 19 received Ad26.COV2.S at low or high dose, single or two shots; roughly five received placebo; per-sample allocation not given. Specimen acquisition occurred on day 63 following the initial vaccine or placebo injection. An Ad26 vector expressing Wuhan-strain SARS-CoV-2 spike constituted the vaccine. The CDR3 spans 13 residues. The V end lost 3 bases, the J end lost 5 bases, and 11 bases lay between the germline ends. CDR1 and CDR2 from the germline V gene are SGHRS and YFSETQ. Profiling relied on immunoSEQ multiplex PCR, and the TCRdb table lists in-frame clones only, not all of them. The repertoire holds around 320,000 clones, with roughly 80% as singletons.

The chain uses TRBV5-1 and TRBJ2-5; the D gene is possibly TRBD1 (7 bases). The receptor's source is a person aged 18-65 years who received the Ad26.COV2.S COVID-19 vaccine or a placebo. Sequencing used peripheral blood, obtained in a trial of Ad26.COV2.S vaccine versus placebo. Here the CDR3 DNA reads TGCGCCAGCAGCTGGGCAGGGGGGGAGACCCAGTACTTC. Translating it yields CASSWAGGETQYF. The full variable domain, rest sourced from reference TRBV5-1 and TRBJ2-5, is KAGVTQTPRYLIKTRGQQVTLSCSPISGHRSVSWYQQTPGQGLQFLFEYFSETQRNKGNFPGRFSGRQFSNSRSEMNVSTLELGDSALYLCASSWAGGETQYFGPGTRLLVL.